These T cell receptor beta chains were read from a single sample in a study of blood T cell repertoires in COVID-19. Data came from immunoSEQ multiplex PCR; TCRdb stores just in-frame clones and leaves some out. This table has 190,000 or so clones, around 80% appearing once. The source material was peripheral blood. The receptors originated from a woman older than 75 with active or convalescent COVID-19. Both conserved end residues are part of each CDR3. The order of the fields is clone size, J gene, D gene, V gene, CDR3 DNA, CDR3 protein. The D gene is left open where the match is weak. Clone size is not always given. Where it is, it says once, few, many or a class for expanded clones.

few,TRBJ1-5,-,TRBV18,TGTGCCAGCTCACCGACAGTGGGCAATCAGCCCCAGCATTTT,CASSPTVGNQPQHF
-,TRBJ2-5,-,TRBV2,TGTGCCAGCAGTGCGAGGACCTCAGGGGTAGGGACCCAGTACTTC,CASSARTSGVGTQYF
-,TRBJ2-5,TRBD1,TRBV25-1,TGTGCCAGCAGTGAACCGATCCAGGGGGCCTGGGAGACCCAGTACTTC,CASSEPIQGAWETQYF
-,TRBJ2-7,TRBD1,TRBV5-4,TGTGCCAGCAGCTCCGGCCCTGGTACGGTACAGGGGGCGCGGGAGCAGTACTTC,CASSSGPGTVQGAREQYF
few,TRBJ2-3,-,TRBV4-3,TGCGCCAGCAGCCAAGCCACAGGGACCACTAGCACAGATACGCAGTATTTT,CASSQATGTTSTDTQYF
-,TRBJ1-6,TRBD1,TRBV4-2,TGTGCCAGCAGCCCCGACAGGGCTAATTCACCCCTCCACTTT,CASSPDRANSPLHF
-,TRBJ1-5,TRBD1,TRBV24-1,TGTGCCACCAGTGCCGACAGGGAGTTCGATCAGCCCCAGCATTTT,CATSADREFDQPQHF
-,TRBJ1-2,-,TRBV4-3,TGCGCCAGCAGCCAAGATTACACTAACTATGGCTACACCTTC,CASSQDYTNYGYTF
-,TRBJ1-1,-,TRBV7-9,TGTGCCAGCAGCTCCCAAGGATCCGGGACTGAAGCTTTCTTT,CASSSQGSGTEAFF
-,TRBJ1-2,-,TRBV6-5,TGTGCCAGCAGTTACTTCCTTGGGAGCTATGGCTACACCTTC,CASSYFLGSYGYTF
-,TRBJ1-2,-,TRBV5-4,TGTGCCAGCAGCTTGGGTGGCCGTTTTTCCACCTTC,CASSLGGRFSTF
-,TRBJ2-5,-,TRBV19,TGTGCCAGTTCTCTTATCGGACAGGAGACCCAGTACTTC,CASSLIGQETQYF
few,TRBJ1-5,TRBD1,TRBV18,TGTGCCAGCTCACCAAACTCGGGACAGACGGCTCAGCCCCAGCATTTT,CASSPNSGQTAQPQHF
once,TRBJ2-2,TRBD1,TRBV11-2,TGTGCCAGCAGCGCCATGTTCGGGGCAGGGGGTAGAACCGGGGAGCTGTTTTTT,CASSAMFGAGGRTGELFF